The source of this T cell receptor (beta chain) is a study of blood T cell repertoires in COVID-19. Study-wide background: PBMCs, B-cell-depleted T cells, or T cells were the source of the cDNA or gDNA that made up the material.

In the original workflow: Reference gene primers were amplified, and this amplification served to estimate nucleated cell counts. Libraries were prepared by immunoSEQ multiplex PCR; TCRdb keeps only in-frame clonotypes and omits some of them. The D gene and trimming were derived from the DNA, and the V and J assignments and clone size from that table. The data show some 160,000 clones, 79% seen once. V gave up 1 base and J gave up 4 bases, with 7 bases separating them. Germline CDR1 and CDR2: LGHDT and YNNKEL (reference sequence). CDR3 length: 13 residues. Those who participated ranged in age from roughly 18 to 90 years and resided in 20 to 30 US areas.

The sequenced sample consisted of PBMCs or T cells enriched from blood (not recorded which). The rearrangement uses TRBV3-1 (or the pseudogene TRBV3-2) and TRBJ2-5; no firm D call. The TCR sequence derives from a woman between 65 and 79 years old in a cohort exposed to, infected with or recovered from COVID-19 (not recorded which). The CDR3 here is CASSQVRAETQYF. CDR3 sequence (DNA): TGTGCCAGCAGCCAAGTAAGAGCAGAGACCCAGTACTTC.